These T cell receptor beta chains were read from a single sample in a study of T-cell memory formation after mild COVID-19. MiXCR, run by TCRdb on the 5' RACE reads, gives a single entry per CDR3 protein. This sample has approximately 500,000 distinct CDR3 sequences, with 20% to 30% found just once. The sequenced sample consisted of PBMCs or a T cell subset sorted from them (not recorded which). Receptors were obtained from an adult woman who had mild COVID-19 (a few samples of this study predate the infection). Cell type and time point are not known. Both conserved end residues are part of each CDR3. The D gene is left open where the match is weak. Rows may omit the clone size; those that give it use once, few, many or a size class.

CASSLGTGGATNEKLFF,TGCGCCAGCAGCTTGGGAACCGGCGGAGCAACTAATGAAAAACTGTTTTTT,few,NA,TRBJ1-4,TRBV5-1
CASSTPAGGVQETQYF,TGTGCCAGCAGTACGCCAGCGGGGGGTGTGCAAGAGACCCAGTACTTC,few,TRBD2,TRBJ2-5,TRBV6-6
CASSPSSWGNEQFF,TGTGCCAGCAGTCCCTCGAGTTGGGGCAATGAGCAGTTCTTC,few,NA,TRBJ2-1,TRBV12-3/TRBV12-4
CASSSGDRVGNYGYTF,TGCGCCAGCAGCTCTGGGGACAGGGTGGGAAACTATGGCTACACCTTC,NA,TRBD1,TRBJ1-2,TRBV5-1
CASSQEFGTSVNEQYF,TGTGCCAGCAGCCAAGAATTTGGGACTAGCGTCAACGAGCAGTACTTC,few,TRBD2,TRBJ2-7,TRBV4-2
CSARDPRQGVTGELFF,TGCAGTGCTAGAGATCCCCGCCAGGGAGTCACCGGGGAGCTGTTTTTT,NA,NA,TRBJ2-2,TRBV20-1
CAINGQGMGNTEAFF,TGTGCCATCAACGGGCAGGGAATGGGGAACACTGAAGCTTTCTTT,NA,NA,TRBJ1-1,TRBV10-3
CAWESGGLFEQFF,TGTGCCTGGGAGAGCGGGGGGTTATTTGAGCAGTTCTTC,NA,TRBD2,TRBJ2-1,TRBV30
CASSLGAGKETQYF,TGTGCCAGCAGCTTGGGGGCAGGGAAAGAGACCCAGTACTTC,NA,NA,TRBJ2-5,TRBV11-2
CASSETSRNEQFF,TGTGCCAGCAGTGAAACTAGCAGGAATGAGCAGTTCTTC,NA,NA,TRBJ2-1,TRBV6-2/TRBV6-3
CATSEFGTGSINEQFF,TGTGCCACCAGTGAGTTTGGGACAGGGTCTATCAATGAGCAGTTCTTC,few,TRBD1,TRBJ2-1,TRBV24-1
CASRAGLADTQYF,TGTGCCAGCAGGGCGGGACTAGCGGATACGCAGTATTTT,NA,TRBD2,TRBJ2-3,TRBV5-6
CASTPGLLPLHF,TGTGCCAGCACCCCGGGACTTCTTCCCCTCCACTTT,NA,NA,TRBJ1-6,TRBV7-9
CASSLVGVQPQHF,TGTGCCAGCAGCTTAGTAGGGGTTCAGCCCCAGCATTTT,NA,NA,TRBJ1-5,TRBV7-8
CASSETGTAPHEQYF,TGTGCCAGCAGTGAAACCGGGACAGCTCCCCACGAGCAGTACTTC,NA,TRBD1,TRBJ2-7,TRBV12-3/TRBV12-4
CACKLSREGSYEQYF,TGTGCCTGTAAACTGTCGCGGGAGGGCTCCTACGAGCAGTACTTC,NA,TRBD2,TRBJ2-7,TRBV6-5
CASSSRGGANVLTF,TGTGCCAGCAGTTCCAGGGGTGGGGCCAACGTCCTGACTTTC,NA,NA,TRBJ2-6,TRBV6-5
CASTYDRVGGKLFF,TGTGCCAGCACATATGACCGAGTTGGGGGAAAACTGTTTTTT,NA,NA,TRBJ1-4,TRBV6-5
CASSVETGLTYEQYF,TGTGCCAGCAGCGTCGAGACAGGGTTGACCTACGAGCAGTACTTC,few,TRBD1,TRBJ2-7,TRBV12-3/TRBV12-4
CASSQNKGQETQYF,TGTGCCAGCAGCCAGAACAAAGGGCAAGAGACCCAGTACTTC,NA,NA,TRBJ2-5,TRBV3-1
CASSLGGTLNNEQFF,TGTGCCAGCAGCTTAGGGGGGACACTAAACAATGAGCAGTTCTTC,NA,NA,TRBJ2-1,TRBV7-9
CASSEVGSGANVLTF,TGTGCCAGCTCGGAGGTTGGCTCTGGGGCCAACGTCCTGACTTTC,few,NA,TRBJ2-6,TRBV18
CASSQDGDLAEQFF,TGTGCCAGCAGCCAAGATGGGGATTTGGCGGAGCAGTTCTTC,NA,NA,TRBJ2-1,TRBV4-2